This is a list of T cell receptor beta chains from one sample in a study of early stage breast cancer tumors. Sequencing was performed with immunoSEQ multiplex PCR; in TCRdb, only in-frame clones are kept and a portion is missing. The sample consists of about 72,000 clones, roughly three quarters of them appearing once. The sequenced sample was blood. Every receptor here comes from a person aged 55 to 69 with breast cancer. CDR3s leave out the opening cysteine and the closing phenylalanine or tryptophan. Fields, in order: CDR3 protein, V gene, J gene, D gene. D genes are given only for firm matches.

cdr3_aa: ASSSGSWGVETQY; v_call: TRBV6-1; j_call: TRBJ2-5; d_call: .
cdr3_aa: ASSLGDEQY; v_call: TRBV7-6; j_call: TRBJ2-7; d_call: .
cdr3_aa: ASSLFSGSGANVLT; v_call: TRBV7-3; j_call: TRBJ2-6; d_call: .
cdr3_aa: ASSPPGVKGNTIY; v_call: TRBV6-5; j_call: TRBJ1-3; d_call: .
cdr3_aa: ASSLEGGTEAF; v_call: TRBV7-9; j_call: TRBJ1-1; d_call: .
cdr3_aa: ASSPPGGVHEQF; v_call: TRBV7-9; j_call: TRBJ2-1; d_call: .
cdr3_aa: ASRGGRHHNEQF; v_call: TRBV10-3; j_call: TRBJ2-1; d_call: TRBD2
cdr3_aa: ASSVAGIAGGLEQETQY; v_call: TRBV9; j_call: TRBJ2-5; d_call: TRBD2
cdr3_aa: ASSRGANEKLF; v_call: TRBV18; j_call: TRBJ1-4; d_call: .
cdr3_aa: ASSLGWGSSYNEQF; v_call: TRBV5-5; j_call: TRBJ2-1; d_call: .
cdr3_aa: ASSLFAGSTDTQY; v_call: TRBV7-3; j_call: TRBJ2-3; d_call: .
cdr3_aa: ATSSRFSSSDTQY; v_call: TRBV15; j_call: TRBJ2-3; d_call: .
cdr3_aa: ASSEGTGRNQPQH; v_call: TRBV2; j_call: TRBJ1-5; d_call: TRBD1
cdr3_aa: ASSVGSSGVETQY; v_call: TRBV9; j_call: TRBJ2-5; d_call: TRBD2
cdr3_aa: ASSRAQAGAETQY; v_call: TRBV13; j_call: TRBJ2-5; d_call: TRBD2
cdr3_aa: ASSQTGTGISYEQY; v_call: TRBV4-2; j_call: TRBJ2-7; d_call: TRBD1
cdr3_aa: ATSRGWDTEAF; v_call: TRBV15; j_call: TRBJ1-1; d_call: .
cdr3_aa: ACLHRRASSSYEQY; v_call: TRBV30; j_call: TRBJ2-7; d_call: .
cdr3_aa: AWPGGTGELF; v_call: TRBV30; j_call: TRBJ2-2; d_call: TRBD2
cdr3_aa: ASSEIGVGNTGELF; v_call: TRBV5-1; j_call: TRBJ2-2; d_call: .
cdr3_aa: ASSSRWAGENPSYNEQF; v_call: TRBV5-1; j_call: TRBJ2-1; d_call: TRBD2
cdr3_aa: ASTWANEKLF; v_call: TRBV11-2; j_call: TRBJ1-4; d_call: .
cdr3_aa: ASSLTGGPTGELF; v_call: TRBV5-4; j_call: TRBJ2-2; d_call: TRBD2
cdr3_aa: ASSQMRSYNSPLH; v_call: TRBV5-6; j_call: TRBJ1-6; d_call: .